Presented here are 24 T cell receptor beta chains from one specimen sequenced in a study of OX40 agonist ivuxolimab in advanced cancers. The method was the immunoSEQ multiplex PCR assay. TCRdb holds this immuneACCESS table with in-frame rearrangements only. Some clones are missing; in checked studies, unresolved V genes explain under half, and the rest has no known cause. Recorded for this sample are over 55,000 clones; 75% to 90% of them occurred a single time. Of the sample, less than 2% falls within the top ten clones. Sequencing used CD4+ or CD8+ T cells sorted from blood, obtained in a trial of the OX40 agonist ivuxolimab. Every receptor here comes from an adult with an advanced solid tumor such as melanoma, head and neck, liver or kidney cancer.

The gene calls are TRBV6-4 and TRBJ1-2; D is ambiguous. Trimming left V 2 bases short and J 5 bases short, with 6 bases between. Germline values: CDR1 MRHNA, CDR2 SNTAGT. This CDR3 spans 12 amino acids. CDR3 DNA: TGTGCCAGCAGTGACGAGCAGTATGGCTACACCTTC. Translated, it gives CASSDEQYGYTF.

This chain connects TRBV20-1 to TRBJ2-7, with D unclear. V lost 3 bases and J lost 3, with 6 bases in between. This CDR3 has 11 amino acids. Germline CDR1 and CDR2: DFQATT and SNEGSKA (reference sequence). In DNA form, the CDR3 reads TGCAGTGCTAGTAAGGGCTACGAGCAGTACTTC. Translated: CSASKGYEQYF.

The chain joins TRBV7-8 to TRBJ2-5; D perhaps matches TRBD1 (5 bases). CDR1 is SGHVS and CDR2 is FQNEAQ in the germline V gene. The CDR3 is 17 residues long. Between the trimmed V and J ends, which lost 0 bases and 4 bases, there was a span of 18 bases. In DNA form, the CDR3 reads TGTGCCAGCAGCTTAGCCCGCGTGGGGCTTCAGGTAGAGACCCAGTACTTC. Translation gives CASSLARVGLQVETQYF.

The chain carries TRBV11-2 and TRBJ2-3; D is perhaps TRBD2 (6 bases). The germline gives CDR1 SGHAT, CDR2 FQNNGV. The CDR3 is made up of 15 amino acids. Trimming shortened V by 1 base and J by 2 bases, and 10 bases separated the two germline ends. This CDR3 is CASSLAGLNTDTQYF. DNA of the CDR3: TGTGCCAGCAGCTTAGCGGGACTCAACACAGATACGCAGTATTTT.

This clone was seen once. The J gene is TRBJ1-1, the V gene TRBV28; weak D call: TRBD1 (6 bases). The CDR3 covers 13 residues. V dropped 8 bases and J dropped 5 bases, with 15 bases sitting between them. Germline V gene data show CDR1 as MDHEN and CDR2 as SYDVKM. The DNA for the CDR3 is TGTGCCAGCGTTCCAGCCCAGGGGACTGAAGCTTTCTTT. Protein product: CASVPAQGTEAFF.

The CDR3 region has the DNA TGTGCCAGCAGTGAATCGGTAACCCAGTACTTC. It codes for CASSESVTQYF. V gene TRBV6-1 combines with J gene TRBJ2-5; no clear D gene. The V gene's germline CDR1 is MNHNS and CDR2 SASEGT. The CDR3 contains 11 residues. With 2 bases removed from V and 8 bases from J, the gap between germline ends came to 6 bases.

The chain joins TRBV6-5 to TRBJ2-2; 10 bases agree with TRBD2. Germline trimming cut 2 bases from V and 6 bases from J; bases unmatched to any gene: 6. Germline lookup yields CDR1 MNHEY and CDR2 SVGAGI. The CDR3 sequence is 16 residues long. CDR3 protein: CASSYALAGAAGELFF. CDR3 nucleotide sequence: TGTGCCAGCAGTTACGCCCTAGCGGGGGCGGCCGGGGAGCTGTTTTTT.

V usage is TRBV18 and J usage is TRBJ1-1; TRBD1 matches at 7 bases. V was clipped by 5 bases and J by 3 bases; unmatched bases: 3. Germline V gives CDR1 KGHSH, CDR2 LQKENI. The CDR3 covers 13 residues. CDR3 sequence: CASSLGTDTEAFF. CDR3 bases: TGTGCCAGCTCATTAGGGACAGACACTGAAGCTTTCTTT.

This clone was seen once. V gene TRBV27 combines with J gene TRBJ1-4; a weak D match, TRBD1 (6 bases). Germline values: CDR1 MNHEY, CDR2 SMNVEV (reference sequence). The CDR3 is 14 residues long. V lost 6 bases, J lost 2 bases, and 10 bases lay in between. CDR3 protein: CASSLQGTNEKLFF. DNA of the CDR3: TGTGCCAGCAGCCTACAGGGTACTAATGAAAAACTGTTTTTT.

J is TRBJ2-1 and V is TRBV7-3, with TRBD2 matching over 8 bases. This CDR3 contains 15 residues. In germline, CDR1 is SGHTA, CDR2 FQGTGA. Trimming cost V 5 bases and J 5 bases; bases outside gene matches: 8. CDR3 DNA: TGTGCCAGCAGCCCAATGACTAGCGTAGACAATGAGCAGTTCTTC. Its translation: CASSPMTSVDNEQFF. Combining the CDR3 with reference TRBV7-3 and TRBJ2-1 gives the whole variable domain GAGVSQTPSNKVTEKGKYVELRCDPISGHTALYWYRQSLGQGPEFLIYFQGTGAADDSGLPNDRFFAVRPEGSVSTLKIQRTERGDSAVYLCASSPMTSVDNEQFFGPGTRLTVL.

The CDR3 sequence: CASSPDRTTDTQYF. CDR3 DNA sequence: TGTGCCAGCAGCCCAGACCGAACCACAGATACGCAGTATTTT. The chain employs TRBV7-3 and TRBJ2-3; D ambiguous. V was cut by 5 bases and J by 2 bases, with 11 bases left in between. The CDR3 runs to 14 residues. CDR1 SGHTA and CDR2 FQGTGA come from the germline V gene.

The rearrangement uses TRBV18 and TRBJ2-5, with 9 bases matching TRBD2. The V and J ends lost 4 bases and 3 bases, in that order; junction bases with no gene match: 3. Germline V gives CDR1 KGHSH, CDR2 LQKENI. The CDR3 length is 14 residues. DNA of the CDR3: TGTGCCAGCTCACGCGGGGGGGCCGAAGAGACCCAGTACTTC. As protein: CASSRGGAEETQYF.

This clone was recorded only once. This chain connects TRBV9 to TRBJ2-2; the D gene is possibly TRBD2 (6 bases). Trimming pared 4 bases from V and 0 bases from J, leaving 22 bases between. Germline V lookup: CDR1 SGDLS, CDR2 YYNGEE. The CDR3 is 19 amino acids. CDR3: CASSPGRKGLTPNTGELFF. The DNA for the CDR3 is TGTGCCAGCAGCCCCGGAAGAAAGGGACTGACTCCGAACACCGGGGAGCTGTTTTTT.

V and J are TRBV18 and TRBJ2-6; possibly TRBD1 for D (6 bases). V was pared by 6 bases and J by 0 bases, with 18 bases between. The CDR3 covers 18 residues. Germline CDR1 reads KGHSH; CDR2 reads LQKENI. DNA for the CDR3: TGTGCCAGCTCTCGAAGACAGGACGAAAGCTCTGGGGCCAACGTCCTGACTTTC. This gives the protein CASSRRQDESSGANVLTF.

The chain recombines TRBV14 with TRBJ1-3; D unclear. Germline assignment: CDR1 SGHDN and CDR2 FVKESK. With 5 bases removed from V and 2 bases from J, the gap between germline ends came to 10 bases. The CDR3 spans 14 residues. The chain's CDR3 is CASSWKDPGNTIYF. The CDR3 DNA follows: TGTGCCAGCAGCTGGAAAGATCCTGGAAACACCATATATTTT.

The DNA for the CDR3 is TGTGCCGCAACAGACAACACCGGGGAGCTGTTTTTT. Protein product: CAATDNTGELFF. The chain couples TRBV2 to TRBJ2-2; D is unclear. V was cut by 11 bases and J by 2 bases, with 9 bases left in between. This CDR3 has 12 residues. CDR1 and CDR2 (germline): SNHLY, FYNNEI.

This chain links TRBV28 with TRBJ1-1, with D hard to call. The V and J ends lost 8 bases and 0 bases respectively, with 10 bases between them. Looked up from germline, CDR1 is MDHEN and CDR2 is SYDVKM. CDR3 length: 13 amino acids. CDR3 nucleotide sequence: TGTGCCAGCGGTCGAAACCTGAACACTGAAGCTTTCTTT. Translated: CASGRNLNTEAFF.

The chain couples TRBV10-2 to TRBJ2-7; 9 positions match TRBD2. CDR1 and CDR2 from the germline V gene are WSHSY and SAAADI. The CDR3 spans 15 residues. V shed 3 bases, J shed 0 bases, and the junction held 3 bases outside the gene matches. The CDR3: CASSDISGSSYEQYF. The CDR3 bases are TGCGCCAGCAGTGATATTAGCGGGAGCTCCTACGAGCAGTACTTC.

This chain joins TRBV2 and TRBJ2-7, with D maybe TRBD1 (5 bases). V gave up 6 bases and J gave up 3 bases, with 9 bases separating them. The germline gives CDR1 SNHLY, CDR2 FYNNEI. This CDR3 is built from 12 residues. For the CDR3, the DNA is TGTGCCAGCAGGGATGACAGCTACGAGCAGTACTTC. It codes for CASRDDSYEQYF. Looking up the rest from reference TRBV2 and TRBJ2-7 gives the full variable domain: EPEVTQTPSHQVTQMGQEVILRCVPISNHLYFYWYRQILGQKVEFLVSFYNNEISEKSEIFDDQFSVERPDGSNFTLKIRSTKLEDSAMYFCASRDDSYEQYFGPGTRLTVT.

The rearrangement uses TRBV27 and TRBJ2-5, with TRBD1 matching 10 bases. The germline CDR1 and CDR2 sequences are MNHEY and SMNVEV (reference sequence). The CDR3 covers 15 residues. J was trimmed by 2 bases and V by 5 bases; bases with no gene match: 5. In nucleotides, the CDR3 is TGTGCCAGCAGTCCAGGACAGGGGGGGCAAGAGACCCAGTACTTC. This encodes CASSPGQGGQETQYF.

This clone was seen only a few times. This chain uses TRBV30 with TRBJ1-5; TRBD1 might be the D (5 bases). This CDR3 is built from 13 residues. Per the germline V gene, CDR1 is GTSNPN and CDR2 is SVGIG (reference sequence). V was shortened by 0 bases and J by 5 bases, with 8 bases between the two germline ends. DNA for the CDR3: TGTGCCTGGAGTGTGACAGTCGATCAGCCCCAGCATTTT. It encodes CAWSVTVDQPQHF.

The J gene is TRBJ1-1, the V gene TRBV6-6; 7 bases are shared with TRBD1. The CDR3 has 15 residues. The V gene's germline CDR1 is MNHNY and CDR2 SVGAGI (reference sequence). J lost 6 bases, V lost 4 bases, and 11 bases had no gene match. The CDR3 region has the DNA TGTGCCAGCAGTTTTGGGGACAGCCCTCCAGCTGAAGCTTTCTTT. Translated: CASSFGDSPPAEAFF.

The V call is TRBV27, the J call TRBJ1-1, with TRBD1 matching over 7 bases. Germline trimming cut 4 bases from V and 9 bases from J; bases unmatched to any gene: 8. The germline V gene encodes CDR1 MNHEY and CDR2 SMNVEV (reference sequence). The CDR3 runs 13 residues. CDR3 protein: CASSSRSTGQAFF. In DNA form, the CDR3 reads TGTGCCAGCAGTTCCCGATCGACAGGGCAAGCTTTCTTT.

CDR3 bases: TGTGCCAGCAGGCCGACAAGGAGCTCCTACGAGCAGTACTTC. It codes for CASRPTRSSYEQYF. This chain uses TRBV7-2 with TRBJ2-7; D not certain. The CDR3 is 14 amino acids. Germline loops: CDR1 SGHTA, CDR2 FQGNSA. Trimming shortened V by 6 bases and J by 0 bases, and 12 bases separated the two germline ends.